This TCR beta chain is from a study of T-cell memory formation after mild COVID-19. Whole-study results and caveats: Within pre-infection memory, some responding clones were found, suggesting cross-reactive memory joined.

TCRdb re-called the 5' RACE reads with MiXCR, one entry per CDR3 protein. This sample has approximately 250,000 distinct CDR3 sequences, with roughly a sixth found just once. On this clonotype: The antigen is not known.

In germline, CDR1 is SGHTA, CDR2 FQGNSA. V lost 7 bases, J lost 1 base, and 15 bases lay in between. The CDR3 has 15 amino acids. The chain joins TRBV7-2 to TRBJ2-3; possibly TRBD2 for D (7 bases). The sample taken for sequencing was PBMCs or a T cell subset sorted from them (not recorded which). The TCR comes from a man between 18 and 35 years old who had mild COVID-19 (a few samples of this study predate the infection). Cell type and time point are not known. The CDR3 sequence: CASKEGGERTDTQYF. For the CDR3, the DNA is TGTGCCAGCAAGGAGGGGGGGGAGCGCACAGATACGCAGTATTTT. Combining the CDR3 with reference TRBV7-2 and TRBJ2-3 gives the whole variable domain GAGVSQSPSNKVTEKGKDVELRCDPISGHTALYWYRQSLGQGLEFLIYFQGNSAPDKSGLPSDRFSAERTGGSVSTLTIQRTQQEDSAVYLCASKEGGERTDTQYFGPGTRLTVL.